The 23 T cell receptor beta chains below come from one sample, sequenced in a study of CXCR3-negative and CXCR3-positive naive CD8 T cells. UMI-labeled TRB cDNA libraries were prepared by 5' RACE. TCRdb re-called the 5' RACE reads; one entry per CDR3 protein, DNA not given. In all, the sample yields approximately 56,000 distinct CDR3 sequences. Sequencing was carried out using memory CD8+ T cells from blood. The receptors here all came from a human donor in good health. Some clones in this sample may be carry-over from other donors' samples.

The chain couples TRBV28 to TRBJ2-3. The V gene's germline CDR1 is MDHEN and CDR2 SYDVKM. The CDR3 contains 12 residues. This chain's CDR3 is CASSAGTDTQYF.

The chain recombines TRBV7-9 with TRBJ2-5; TCRdb calls TRBD2, which cannot be checked without DNA. The V gene's germline CDR1 is SEHNR and CDR2 FQNEAQ (reference sequence). The CDR3 runs 13 residues. CDR3 protein: CASSPSYIETQYF. Using reference TRBV7-9 and TRBJ2-5 for the parts outside the CDR3, the full variable domain is DTGVSQNPRHKITKRGQNVTFRCDPISEHNRLYWYRQTLGQGPEFLTYFQNEAQLEKSRLLSDRFSAERPKGSFSTLEIQRTEQGDSAMYLCASSPSYIETQYFGPGTRLLVL.

The rearrangement uses TRBV7-9 and TRBJ1-1; TCRdb's D gene call, TRBD1, goes unchecked for lack of DNA. Germline V lookup: CDR1 SEHNR, CDR2 FQNEAQ (reference sequence). The CDR3 has 17 amino acids. The CDR3 sequence is CASSSHLTGLKNTEAFF.

The chain's CDR3 is CASSSTGLVNEQFF. J is TRBJ2-1 and V is TRBV7-3; TCRdb selects TRBD2, and the lack of DNA leaves this call unchecked. Germline CDR1 reads SGHTA; CDR2 reads FQGTGA. The CDR3 is made up of 14 amino acids.

CDR3 protein: CSVEGLVENTEAFF. The chain is built from TRBV29-1 and TRBJ1-1. The CDR3 is 14 residues long. CDR1 and CDR2 from the germline V gene are SQVTM and ANQGSEA.

The V gene is TRBV6-4, the J gene TRBJ2-3; checking the TCRdb D call of TRBD1 is not possible without DNA. The CDR3 is made up of 16 amino acids. CDR1 MRHNA and CDR2 SNTAGT come from the germline V gene. The CDR3 sequence is CASSDSPGTGEDTQYF.

This chain links TRBV29-1 with TRBJ2-7. Germline V gives CDR1 SQVTM, CDR2 ANQGSEA. The CDR3 spans 13 residues. This CDR3 reads CSVARTGPYEQYF.

The chain is built from TRBV6-5 and TRBJ2-5. The germline V gene has CDR1 MNHEY and CDR2 SVGAGI. The CDR3 sequence is 14 residues long. The CDR3 reads CASSYSEWGETQYF.

The rearrangement links TRBV7-2 to TRBJ2-5; TCRdb picks TRBD2, but there is no DNA to check that call. The CDR3 length is 17 residues. CDR1 SGHTA and CDR2 FQGNSA come from the germline V gene. The CDR3 here is CASSLGVGGGAFETQYF.

V is TRBV7-6 and J is TRBJ2-1; no DNA is available, so the TRBD1 call from TCRdb remains unchecked. Germline CDR1 SGHVS, CDR2 FNYEAQ. The CDR3 runs 13 residues. CDR3 residues: CASSLVTGTGQFF.

J is TRBJ2-2 and V is TRBV9; TCRdb outputs TRBD2, but without DNA this stays unchecked. This CDR3 is built from 15 residues. CDR1 and CDR2 from the germline V gene are SGDLS and YYNGEE. CDR3 amino acids: CASSVGTMDTGELFF.

The rearrangement links TRBV4-2 to TRBJ2-6; TCRdb gives TRBD1 as the D gene, but with no DNA this cannot be confirmed. This CDR3 spans 17 amino acids. CDR1 and CDR2 from the germline V gene are LGHNA and YNFKEQ. CDR3: CASSHPLGGVGANVLTF.

CDR3 protein: CSVPGQGPKNTYEQYF. The chain links TRBV29-1 to TRBJ2-7; the D call from TCRdb, TRBD1, cannot be confirmed without DNA. CDR1 is SQVTM and CDR2 is ANQGSEA in the germline V gene. This CDR3 contains 16 residues.

The chain carries TRBV29-1 and TRBJ2-1; the D call from TCRdb, TRBD1, cannot be confirmed without DNA. This CDR3 spans 11 amino acids. CDR1 and CDR2 (germline): SQVTM, ANQGSEA. The CDR3 protein is CSVGLGDEQFF.

V and J are TRBV29-1 and TRBJ2-7; TCRdb proposes TRBD1, but this gene call is untestable without DNA. This CDR3 is 13 amino acids long. Germline V gene data show CDR1 as SQVTM and CDR2 as ANQGSEA. The CDR3 loop is CSVEDSQGNEQYF.

V is TRBV2 and J is TRBJ1-3. This CDR3 contains 14 residues. Germline V gene lookup returns CDR1 SNHLY and CDR2 FYNNEI. This CDR3 reads CASSEEPTGNTIYF.

The chain links TRBV4-3 to TRBJ2-1; TCRdb selects TRBD2, and the lack of DNA leaves this call unchecked. Looked up from germline, CDR1 is LGHNA and CDR2 is YSLEER. The CDR3 has 16 residues. The CDR3 sequence is CASSLTVAGSYNEQFF.

The genes are TRBV21-1 and TRBJ2-1; the TRBD1 assignment by TCRdb is unverifiable without DNA. TRBV21-1 is a documented pseudogene. The CDR3 contains 15 residues. CDR3 protein: CASSRTRKRDNEQFF.

This rearrangement joins TRBV6-5 to TRBJ2-1; TCRdb names TRBD2, which stays unverified in the absence of DNA. The V gene's germline CDR1 is MNHEY and CDR2 SVGAGI. The CDR3 consists of 15 residues. CDR3 residues: CASSYPGTSFNGQFF.

This chain connects TRBV20-1 to TRBJ2-5; the TCRdb D gene call, TRBD2, has no DNA to confirm it. The CDR3 sequence is 14 residues long. Germline V gene data show CDR1 as DFQATT and CDR2 as SNEGSKA (reference sequence). CDR3 loop: CSASLAGDYETQYF.

The chain links TRBV12-3 or TRBV12-4 to TRBJ2-1; TCRdb designates TRBD1, a call that cannot be tested without DNA. The CDR3 totals 14 residues. The CDR3 sequence is CASSPQAGGDGQFF.

The chain carries TRBV28 and TRBJ1-1; the D gene TCRdb calls, TRBD1, cannot be checked with no DNA. This CDR3 spans 15 amino acids. Germline-derived CDR1 and CDR2 are MDHEN and SYDVKM. The CDR3 protein is CASSLGTGLNTEAFF.

The rearrangement uses TRBV5-1 and TRBJ2-1. CDR1 is SGHRS and CDR2 is YFSETQ in the germline V gene. The CDR3 spans 15 residues. Here the CDR3 reads CASSFRYSSYNEQFF.